This T cell receptor (beta chain) was sequenced in a study of shared clonotypes between healthy human individuals. General study findings and limits: Blood alone was sampled, and tissue repertoires likely differ.

Using immunoSEQ multiplex PCR, the repertoire was profiled, and TCRdb retains in-frame clones only, with some absent. The sample includes approximately 470,000 clones, 65% to 85% seen only once; the top ten take about an eighth. V lost 1 base and J lost 1, with 7 bases in between. CDR1 is MGHDK, CDR2 SYGVNS, per germline. This CDR3 contains 14 residues. This clone appeared a few times. Its specificity is not known. Donors included only healthy HIV-negative adults lacking recent acute infections or vaccinations. The source material was PBMCs. The sequence was obtained from a woman between 40 and 55 years old in good health. Some clones in this sample may be carry-over from other donors' samples. The chain employs TRBV25-1 and TRBJ1-1; D is undetermined. CDR3: CASSECKGNTEAFF. CDR3 coding DNA: TGTGCCAGCAGTGAATGTAAGGGGAACACTGAAGCTTTCTTT.